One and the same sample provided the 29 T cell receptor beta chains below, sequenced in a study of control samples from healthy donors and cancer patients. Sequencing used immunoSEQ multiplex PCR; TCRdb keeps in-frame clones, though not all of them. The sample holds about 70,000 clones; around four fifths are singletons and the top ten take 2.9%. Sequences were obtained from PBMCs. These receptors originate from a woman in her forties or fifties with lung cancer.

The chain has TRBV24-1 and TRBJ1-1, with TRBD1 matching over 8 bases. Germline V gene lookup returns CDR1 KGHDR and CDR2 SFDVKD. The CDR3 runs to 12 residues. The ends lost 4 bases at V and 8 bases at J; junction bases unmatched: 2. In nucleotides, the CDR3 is TGTGCCACCAGTGACCGGACAGGGGAAGCTTTCTTT. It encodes CATSDRTGEAFF.

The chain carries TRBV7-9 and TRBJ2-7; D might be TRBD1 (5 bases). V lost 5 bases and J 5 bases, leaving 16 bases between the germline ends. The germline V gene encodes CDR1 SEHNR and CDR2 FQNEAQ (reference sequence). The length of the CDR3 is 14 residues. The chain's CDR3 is CASSPGAYPHEQYF. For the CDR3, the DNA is TGTGCCAGCAGCCCTGGGGCCTACCCCCACGAGCAGTACTTC.

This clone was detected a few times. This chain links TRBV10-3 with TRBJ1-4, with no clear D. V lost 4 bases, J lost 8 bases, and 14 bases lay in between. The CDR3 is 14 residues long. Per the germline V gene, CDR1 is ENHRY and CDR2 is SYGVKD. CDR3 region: CAISATRASEKLFF. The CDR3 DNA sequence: TGTGCCATCAGTGCCACCCGGGCCAGCGAAAAACTGTTTTTT.

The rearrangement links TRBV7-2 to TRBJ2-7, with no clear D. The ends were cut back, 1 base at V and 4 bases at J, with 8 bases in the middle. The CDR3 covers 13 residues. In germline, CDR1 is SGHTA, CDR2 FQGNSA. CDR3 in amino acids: CASSLGVGYEQYF. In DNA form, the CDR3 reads TGTGCCAGCAGCTTAGGGGTGGGATACGAGCAGTACTTC.

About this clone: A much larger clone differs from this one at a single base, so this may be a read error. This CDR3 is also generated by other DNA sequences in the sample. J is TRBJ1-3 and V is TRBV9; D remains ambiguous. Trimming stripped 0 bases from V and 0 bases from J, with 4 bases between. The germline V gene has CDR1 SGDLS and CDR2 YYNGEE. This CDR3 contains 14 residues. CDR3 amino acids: CASSVESSGNTIYF. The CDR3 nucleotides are TGTGCCAGCAGCGTAGAGAGCTCTGGAAACACCATATATTTT. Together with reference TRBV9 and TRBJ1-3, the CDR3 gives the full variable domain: DSGVTQTPKHLITATGQRVTLRCSPRSGDLSVYWYQQSLDQGLQFLIQYYNGEERAKGNILERFSAQQFPDLHSELNLSSLELGDSALYFCASSVESSGNTIYFGEGSWLTVV.

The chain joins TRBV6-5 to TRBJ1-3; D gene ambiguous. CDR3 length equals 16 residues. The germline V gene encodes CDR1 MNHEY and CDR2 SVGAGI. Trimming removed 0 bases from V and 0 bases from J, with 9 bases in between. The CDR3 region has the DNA TGTGCCAGCAGTTACTCGCGACCCTCCTCTGGAAACACCATATATTTT. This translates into CASSYSRPSSGNTIYF.

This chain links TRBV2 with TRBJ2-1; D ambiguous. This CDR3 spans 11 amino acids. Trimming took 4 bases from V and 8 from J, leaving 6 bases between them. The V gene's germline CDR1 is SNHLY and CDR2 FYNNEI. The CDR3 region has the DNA TGTGCCAGCAGTGTGTTTGATGAGCAGTTCTTC. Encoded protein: CASSVFDEQFF. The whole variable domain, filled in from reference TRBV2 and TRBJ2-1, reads EPEVTQTPSHQVTQMGQEVILRCVPISNHLYFYWYRQILGQKVEFLVSFYNNEISEKSEIFDDQFSVERPDGSNFTLKIRSTKLEDSAMYFCASSVFDEQFFGPGTRLTVL.

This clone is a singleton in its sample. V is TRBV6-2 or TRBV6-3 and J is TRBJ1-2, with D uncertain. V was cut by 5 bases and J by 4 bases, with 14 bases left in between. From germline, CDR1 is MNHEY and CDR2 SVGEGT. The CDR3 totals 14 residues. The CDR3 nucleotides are TGTGCCAGCAGTCCCCTTTCTAAGCGCTATGGCTACACCTTC. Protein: CASSPLSKRYGYTF.

The CDR3 sequence: CASISTGGAGTEAFF. Written as DNA, the CDR3 is TGCGCCAGTATTTCCACAGGGGGCGCGGGCACTGAAGCTTTCTTT. The chain joins TRBV5-1 to TRBJ1-1; the match to TRBD1 covers 9 bases. The CDR3 has 15 residues. CDR1 is SGHRS, CDR2 YFSETQ, per germline. V trimming: 8 bases; J trimming: 4 bases; junction bases outside the gene matches: 12.

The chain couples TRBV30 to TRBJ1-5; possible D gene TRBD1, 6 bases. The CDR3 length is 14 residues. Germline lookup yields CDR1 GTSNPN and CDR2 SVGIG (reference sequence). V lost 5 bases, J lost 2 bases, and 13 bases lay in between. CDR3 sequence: CAWDQGMGNQPQHF. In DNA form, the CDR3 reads TGTGCCTGGGACCAGGGGATGGGCAATCAGCCCCAGCATTTT.

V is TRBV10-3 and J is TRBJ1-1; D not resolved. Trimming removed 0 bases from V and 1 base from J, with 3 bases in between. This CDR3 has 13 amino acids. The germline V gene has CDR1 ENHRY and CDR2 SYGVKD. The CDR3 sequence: CAISESGNTEAFF. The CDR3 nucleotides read TGTGCCATCAGTGAGTCGGGGAACACTGAAGCTTTCTTT.

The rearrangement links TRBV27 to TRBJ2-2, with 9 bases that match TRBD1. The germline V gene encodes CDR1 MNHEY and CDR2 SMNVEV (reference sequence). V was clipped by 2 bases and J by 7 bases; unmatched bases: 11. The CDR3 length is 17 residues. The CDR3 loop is CASSLAGTGWGIGELFF. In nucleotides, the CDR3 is TGTGCCAGCAGTTTAGCCGGGACAGGGTGGGGAATCGGGGAGCTGTTTTTT.

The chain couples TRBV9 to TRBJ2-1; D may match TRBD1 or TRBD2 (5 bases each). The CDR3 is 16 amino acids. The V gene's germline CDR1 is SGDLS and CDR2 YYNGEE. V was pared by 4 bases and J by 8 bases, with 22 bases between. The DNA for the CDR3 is TGTGCCAGCAGCATCGACCGGGACCTCGGTGCCTATGAGCAGTTCTTC. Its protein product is CASSIDRDLGAYEQFF.

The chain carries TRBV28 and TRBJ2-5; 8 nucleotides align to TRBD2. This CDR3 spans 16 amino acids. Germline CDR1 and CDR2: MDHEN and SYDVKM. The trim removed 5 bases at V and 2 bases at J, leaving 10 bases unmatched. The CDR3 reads CASSLGLVGSQETQYF. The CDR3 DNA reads TGTGCCAGCAGTCTGGGACTAGTGGGGAGTCAAGAGACCCAGTACTTC.

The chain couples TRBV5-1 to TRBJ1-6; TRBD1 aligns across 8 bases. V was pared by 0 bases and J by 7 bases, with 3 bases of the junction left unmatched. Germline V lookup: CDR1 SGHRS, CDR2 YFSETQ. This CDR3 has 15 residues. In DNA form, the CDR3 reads TGCGCCAGCAGCTTGGGGGGACAGGCGAATTCACCCCTCCACTTT. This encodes CASSLGGQANSPLHF.

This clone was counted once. The CDR3 DNA is TGTGCTAGTGGCCCGATCCCAGAGACCCAGTACTTC. Encoded protein: CASGPIPETQYF. The genes are TRBV12-5 and TRBJ2-5; D not resolved. Germline V gene sequence: CDR1 LGHNT, CDR2 FRNRAP. Trimming left V 6 bases short and J 4 bases short, with 9 bases between. This CDR3 region has 12 residues.

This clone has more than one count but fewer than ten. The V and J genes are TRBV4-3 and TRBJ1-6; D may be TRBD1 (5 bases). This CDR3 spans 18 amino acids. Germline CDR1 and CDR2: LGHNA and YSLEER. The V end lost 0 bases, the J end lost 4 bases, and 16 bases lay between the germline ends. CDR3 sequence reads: CASSQDTGGAGYNSPLHF. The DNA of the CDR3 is TGCGCCAGCAGCCAAGATACGGGTGGTGCAGGGTATAATTCACCCCTCCACTTT.

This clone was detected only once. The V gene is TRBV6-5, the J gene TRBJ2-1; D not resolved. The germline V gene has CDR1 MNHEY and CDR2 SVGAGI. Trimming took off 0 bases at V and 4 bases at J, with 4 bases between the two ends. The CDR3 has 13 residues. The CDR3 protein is CASSYSEYNEQFF. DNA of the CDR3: TGTGCCAGCAGTTACTCAGAGTACAATGAGCAGTTCTTC.

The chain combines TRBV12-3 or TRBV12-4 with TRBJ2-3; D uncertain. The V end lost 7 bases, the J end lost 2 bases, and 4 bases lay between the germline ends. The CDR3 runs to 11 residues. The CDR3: CASTHTDTQYF. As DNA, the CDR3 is TGTGCCAGCACGCACACAGATACGCAGTATTTT.

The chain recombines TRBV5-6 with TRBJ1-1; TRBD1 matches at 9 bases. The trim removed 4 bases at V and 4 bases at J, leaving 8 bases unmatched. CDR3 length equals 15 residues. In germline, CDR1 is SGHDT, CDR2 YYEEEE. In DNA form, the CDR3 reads TGTGCCAGCAGCCGGGGGTTGACAGGGGGCACTGAAGCTTTCTTT. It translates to CASSRGLTGGTEAFF. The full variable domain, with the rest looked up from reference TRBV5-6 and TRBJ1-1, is DAGVTQSPTHLIKTRGQQVTLRCSPKSGHDTVSWYQQALGQGPQFIFQYYEEEERQRGNFPDRFSGHQFPNYSSELNVNALLLGDSALYLCASSRGLTGGTEAFFGQGTRLTVV.

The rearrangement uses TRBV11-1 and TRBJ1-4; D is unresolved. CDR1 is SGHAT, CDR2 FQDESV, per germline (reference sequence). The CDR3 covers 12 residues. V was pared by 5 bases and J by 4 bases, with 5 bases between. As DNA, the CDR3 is TGTGCCAGCAGCGCTATTAATGAAAAACTGTTTTTT. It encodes CASSAINEKLFF.

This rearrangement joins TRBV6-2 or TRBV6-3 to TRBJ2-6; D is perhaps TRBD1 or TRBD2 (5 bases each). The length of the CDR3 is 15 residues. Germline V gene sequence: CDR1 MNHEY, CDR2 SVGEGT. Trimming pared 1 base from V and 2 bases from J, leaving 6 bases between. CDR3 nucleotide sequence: TGTGCCAGCAGTTACTGGGACCCTGGGGCCAACGTCCTGACTTTC. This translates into CASSYWDPGANVLTF.

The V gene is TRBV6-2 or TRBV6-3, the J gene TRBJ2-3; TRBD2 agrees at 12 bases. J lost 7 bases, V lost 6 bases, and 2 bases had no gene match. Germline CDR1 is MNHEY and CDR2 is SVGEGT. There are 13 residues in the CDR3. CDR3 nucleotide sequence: TGTGCCAGCAGCCTAGCGGGGGGGAATACGCAGTATTTT. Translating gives CASSLAGGNTQYF.

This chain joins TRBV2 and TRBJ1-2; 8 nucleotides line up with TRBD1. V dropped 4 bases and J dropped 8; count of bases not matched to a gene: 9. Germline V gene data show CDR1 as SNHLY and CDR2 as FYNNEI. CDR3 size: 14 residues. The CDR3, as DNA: TGTGCCAGCAGTGTTATTCAGGGGGCTGGCGGCTACACCTTC. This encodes CASSVIQGAGGYTF.

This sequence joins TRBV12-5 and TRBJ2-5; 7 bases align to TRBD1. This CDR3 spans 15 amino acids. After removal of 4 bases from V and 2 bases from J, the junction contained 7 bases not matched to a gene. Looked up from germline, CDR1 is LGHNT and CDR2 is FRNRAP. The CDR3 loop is CASGSGQTLQETQYF. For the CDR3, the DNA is TGTGCTAGTGGTTCGGGACAGACTTTACAAGAGACCCAGTACTTC.

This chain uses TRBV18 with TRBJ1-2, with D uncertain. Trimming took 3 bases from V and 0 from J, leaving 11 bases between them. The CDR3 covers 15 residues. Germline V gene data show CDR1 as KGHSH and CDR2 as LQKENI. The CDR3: CASSPGIQANYGYTF. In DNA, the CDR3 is TGTGCCAGCTCACCGGGTATCCAGGCTAACTATGGCTACACCTTC. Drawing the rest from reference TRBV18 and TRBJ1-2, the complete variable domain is NAGVMQNPRHLVRRRGQEARLRCSPMKGHSHVYWYRQLPEEGLKFMVYLQKENIIDESGMPKERFSAEFPKEGPSILRIQQVVRGDSAAYFCASSPGIQANYGYTFGSGTRLTVV.

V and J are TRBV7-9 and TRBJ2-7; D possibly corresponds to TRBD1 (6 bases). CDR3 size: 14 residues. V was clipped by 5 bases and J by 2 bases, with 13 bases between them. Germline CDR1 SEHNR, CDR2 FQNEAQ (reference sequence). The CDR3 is CASSEIPGAYEQYF. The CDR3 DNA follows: TGTGCCAGCAGCGAAATCCCAGGGGCCTACGAGCAGTACTTC.

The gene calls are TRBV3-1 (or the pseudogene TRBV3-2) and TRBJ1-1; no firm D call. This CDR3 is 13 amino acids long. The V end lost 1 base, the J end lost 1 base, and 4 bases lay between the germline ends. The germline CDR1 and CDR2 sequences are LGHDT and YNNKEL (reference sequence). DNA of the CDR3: TGTGCCAGCAGCCAAGGGGGGAACACTGAAGCTTTCTTT. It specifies CASSQGGNTEAFF.

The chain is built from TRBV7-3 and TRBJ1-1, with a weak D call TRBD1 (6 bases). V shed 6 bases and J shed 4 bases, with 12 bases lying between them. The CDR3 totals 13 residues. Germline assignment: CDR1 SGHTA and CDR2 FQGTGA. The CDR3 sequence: CASREQGGTEAFF. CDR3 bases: TGTGCCAGCAGGGAACAGGGAGGCACTGAAGCTTTCTTT.